This entry lists 9 T cell receptor beta chains sequenced from one sample in a study of prognosis after radiotherapy for stage I lung cancer. Researchers used two-round multiplex PCR to amplify TCR beta CDR3 starting from genomic DNA. Primers specific to each TRBV and TRBJ gene drove first-round PCR. TCRdb reprocessed the multiplex PCR reads with MiXCR, giving one entry per CDR3 protein. The sample has under 35,000 distinct CDR3 sequences, approximately 46% seen once. Source: PBMCs, taken before or after stereotactic body radiation therapy (not recorded which). The receptors originated from a donor at least 50 years old with non-small cell lung cancer.

This clonotype was picked up many times. This chain uses TRBV30 with TRBJ1-2; 7 bases fit TRBD1. Germline loops: CDR1 GTSNPN, CDR2 SVGIG (reference sequence). The CDR3 loop spans 16 amino acids. V shed 3 bases and J 4 bases; nucleotides not matched to a gene: 14. DNA of the CDR3: TGTGCCTGGAGGGACCCCCGGGACAGTTCTTTCTATGGCTACACCTTC. Protein product: CAWRDPRDSSFYGYTF.

This clonotype was seen many times. This rearrangement joins TRBV19 to TRBJ2-7; D is uncertain. The CDR3 spans 13 residues. Between the trimmed V and J ends, which lost 4 bases and 5 bases, there was a span of 12 bases. Germline V gives CDR1 LNHDA, CDR2 SQIVND (reference sequence). The CDR3: CASSKGKRDEQYF. The DNA for the CDR3 is TGTGCCAGTAGTAAGGGCAAACGGGACGAGCAGTACTTC.

Details on this clonotype: A far larger clone is just one base off, so this is likely a read error. The V gene is TRBV7-8, the J gene TRBJ2-2; TRBD2 agrees at 7 bases. J lost 7 bases, V lost 5 bases, and 13 bases had no gene match. Per germline, CDR1 SGHVS and CDR2 FQNEAQ. The CDR3 is 16 residues long. CDR3 bases: TGTGCCAGCAGCAGGGGACTATCCTCTTGGAACGGGGAGCTGTTTTTT. Its translation is CASSRGLSSWNGELFF.

Concerning this clonotype itself: The junction departs from germline at one end; a sequencing error may be responsible. The chain links TRBV6-4 to TRBJ2-2; D ambiguous. Germline V lookup: CDR1 MRHNA, CDR2 SNTAGT. The CDR3 is 14 amino acids. CDR3 in amino acids: CSSSVELCTGELFF. Written as DNA, the CDR3 is TGTTCCAGCAGTGTGGAATTATGCACCGGGGAGCTGTTTTTT.

At least ten counts were recorded for this clonotype. The rearrangement links TRBV30 to TRBJ1-1; D is possibly TRBD1 (5 bases). CDR1 and CDR2 from the germline V gene are GTSNPN and SVGIG (reference sequence). Trimming pared 3 bases from V and 7 bases from J, leaving 15 bases between. This CDR3 comprises 13 residues. CDR3 region: CAWRRQRTSEAFF. In DNA form, the CDR3 reads TGTGCCTGGAGGCGACAGAGAACTAGTGAAGCTTTCTTT.

This clonotype was counted ten times or more. The rearrangement joins TRBV5-1 to TRBJ2-3; TRBD1 matches 10 bases. The CDR3 has 15 amino acids. Germline values: CDR1 SGHRS, CDR2 YFSETQ. V shed 6 bases, J shed 4 bases, and the junction held 8 bases outside the gene matches. CDR3: CASTRSGQGSDTQYF. Written as DNA, the CDR3 is TGCGCCAGCACAAGATCGGGACAGGGGTCAGATACGCAGTATTTT.

This clonotype was picked up many times. The chain uses TRBV5-1 and TRBJ1-1; tentative D call: TRBD1 (5 bases). CDR3 length equals 13 residues. The germline V gene has CDR1 SGHRS and CDR2 YFSETQ. The V end was cut by 0 bases, the J end by 10 bases, with 13 bases between. CDR3 loop: CASSLEVGTGAFF. In nucleotides, the CDR3 is TGCGCCAGCAGCTTGGAGGTGGGGACGGGAGCTTTCTTT.

Turning to this clonotype: The likely explanation is a read error, given a far larger clone one base away. The V gene is TRBV6-4, the J gene TRBJ1-6; 8 nucleotides line up with TRBD1. The CDR3 contains 16 residues. V shed 7 bases and J 0 bases; nucleotides not matched to a gene: 5. The germline CDR1 and CDR2 sequences are MRHNA and SNTAGT. DNA for the CDR3: TGTGCCAGCATCCTCGGGACAGGCTCCTATAATTCACCCCTCCACTTT. As protein: CASILGTGSYNSPLHF.

This clonotype was counted ten times or more. The V and J genes are TRBV5-1 and TRBJ2-3; D might be TRBD2 (5 bases). Germline assignment: CDR1 SGHRS and CDR2 YFSETQ. The V end lost 3 bases, the J end lost 0 bases, and 11 bases lay between the germline ends. The CDR3 sequence is 15 residues long. The CDR3 region has the DNA TGCGCCAGCAGCTCGGACTCCACTAGCACAGATACGCAGTATTTT. Encoded protein: CASSSDSTSTDTQYF.